Below, 31 T cell receptor beta chains from the same sample are listed, as sequenced in a study of blood T cell repertoires in COVID-19. Sequencing was performed with immunoSEQ multiplex PCR; in TCRdb, only in-frame clones are kept and a portion is missing. In the table there are a few hundred thousand clones, approximately 86% of which are singletons. The specimen was peripheral blood. The receptors originated from a human donor in a cohort sampled during active COVID-19.

This clone has a handful of counts. The chain couples TRBV10-3 to TRBJ1-4; D is unresolved. The V end was cut by 0 bases, the J end by 8 bases, with 13 bases between. Per germline, CDR1 ENHRY and CDR2 SYGVKD. The CDR3 runs 15 residues. The CDR3 nucleotides read TGTGCCATCAGTGAGTCACAATCGGGGAGGGAAAAACTGTTTTTT. It yields the protein CAISESQSGREKLFF.

This sequence joins TRBV3-1 (or the pseudogene TRBV3-2) and TRBJ2-1; 9 bases match TRBD2. The CDR3 runs to 15 residues. The V and J ends lost 6 bases and 2 bases, in that order; junction bases with no gene match: 5. Germline assignment: CDR1 LGHDT and CDR2 YNNKEL (reference sequence). The CDR3, as DNA: TGTGCCAGCAGAGGAGCGGGGGGTCCCTACAATGAGCAGTTCTTC. Amino acid sequence: CASRGAGGPYNEQFF.

This clone showed up many times. The chain links TRBV7-9 to TRBJ1-2; D is undetermined. The V gene's germline CDR1 is SEHNR and CDR2 FQNEAQ (reference sequence). The CDR3 covers 13 residues. Trimming removed 5 bases from V and 4 bases from J, with 11 bases in between. DNA of the CDR3: TGTGCCAGCAGCGGAACGGGAGGCTATGGCTACACCTTC. It codes for CASSGTGGYGYTF.

For this clone: Additional DNA sequences in this sample encode the identical CDR3. The J gene is TRBJ2-3, the V gene TRBV3-1 (or the pseudogene TRBV3-2); a weak D match, TRBD2 (6 bases). CDR1 is LGHDT and CDR2 is YNNKEL in the germline V gene (reference sequence). The V end lost 4 bases, the J end lost 2 bases, and 13 bases lay between the germline ends. The CDR3 is 15 amino acids. The CDR3 nucleotides are TGTGCCAGCAGCCCAGGGACTGGCTTCACAGATACGCAGTATTTT. It yields the protein CASSPGTGFTDTQYF.

This chain links TRBV19 with TRBJ2-1; the match to TRBD1 covers 8 bases. Germline-derived CDR1 and CDR2 are LNHDA and SQIVND (reference sequence). V trimming: 5 bases; J trimming: 5 bases; junction bases outside the gene matches: 8. The CDR3 is 15 amino acids. The CDR3 region is CASSVTGGMNNEQFF. The CDR3 region has the DNA TGTGCCAGTAGTGTCACAGGGGGGATGAACAATGAGCAGTTCTTC.

The CDR3 DNA is TGTGCCAGCAATCCAGACACAACCACAGATACGCAGTATTTT. Its translation: CASNPDTTTDTQYF. This chain uses TRBV2 with TRBJ2-3; D remains ambiguous. The germline V and J ends were trimmed by 7 bases and 2 bases, with 13 bases remaining between them. This CDR3 has 14 amino acids. Per germline, CDR1 SNHLY and CDR2 FYNNEI.

This clone was seen a few times. The rearrangement joins TRBV18 to TRBJ2-2; 9 positions agree with TRBD1. Germline V gene data show CDR1 as KGHSH and CDR2 as LQKENI. CDR3 length: 16 amino acids. The V and J ends lost 3 bases and 9 bases, in that order; junction bases with no gene match: 11. The CDR3 region is CASSPSTGTGNRELFF. The DNA for the CDR3 is TGTGCCAGCTCACCCTCAACAGGGACAGGGAACAGGGAGCTGTTTTTT.

The rearrangement joins TRBV7-2 to TRBJ2-1, with 8 bases identical to TRBD2. CDR1 and CDR2 (germline): SGHTA, FQGNSA. J was trimmed by 7 bases and V by 1 base; bases with no gene match: 15. The CDR3 runs to 18 residues. The CDR3 DNA follows: TGTGCCAGCAGCTTAGTTCGGCGCGCGGGAGGTTCTAGGAATGAGCAGTTCTTC. Encoded protein: CASSLVRRAGGSRNEQFF.

V and J are TRBV11-2 and TRBJ2-7; 7 bases map to TRBD1. The CDR3 has 14 amino acids. Per the germline V gene, CDR1 is SGHAT and CDR2 is FQNNGV. V shed 5 bases and J 2 bases; nucleotides not matched to a gene: 6. CDR3 in amino acids: CASSLPGTAYEQYF. The DNA of the CDR3 is TGTGCCAGCAGCCTACCCGGGACAGCCTACGAGCAGTACTTC.

The chain recombines TRBV3-1 (or the pseudogene TRBV3-2) with TRBJ2-1, with 10 positions matching TRBD2. V gave up 1 base and J gave up 14 bases; unmatched junction bases: 5. From germline, CDR1 is LGHDT and CDR2 YNNKEL (reference sequence). This CDR3 has 13 residues. CDR3 loop: CASSQVSGGREFF. As DNA, the CDR3 is TGTGCCAGCAGCCAAGTTAGCGGGGGGCGGGAGTTCTTC.

This clone showed up just a few times. The rearrangement joins TRBV4-2 to TRBJ1-5; the D gene is possibly TRBD1 (6 bases). CDR3 length equals 13 residues. V gave up 5 bases and J gave up 5 bases, with 10 bases separating them. Germline V gives CDR1 LGHNA, CDR2 YNFKEQ. CDR3 in DNA: TGTGCCAGCAGCTACAGGACAGATCAGCCCCAGCATTTT. Translating it yields CASSYRTDQPQHF.

The chain carries TRBV27 and TRBJ2-5, with D uncertain. Trimming removed 3 bases from V and 3 bases from J, with 8 bases in between. Germline loops: CDR1 MNHEY, CDR2 SMNVEV (reference sequence). The CDR3 length is 13 residues. The CDR3 DNA sequence: TGTGCCAGCAGTTTGGCGGCTGAAGAGACCCAGTACTTC. Residues: CASSLAAEETQYF.

This clone was counted once. V is TRBV7-8 and J is TRBJ2-1; no firm D call. The V gene lost 5 bases and the J gene lost 10 bases, with 12 bases spanning the gap. This CDR3 spans 12 amino acids. Germline loops: CDR1 SGHVS, CDR2 FQNEAQ. The CDR3 DNA reads as TGTGCCAGCAGCAGTAAAAGACAAGAGCAGTTCTTC. This codes for CASSSKRQEQFF. The whole variable domain, filled in from reference TRBV7-8 and TRBJ2-1, reads GAGVSQSPRYKVAKRGQDVALRCDPISGHVSLFWYQQALGQGPEFLTYFQNEAQLDKSGLPSDRFFAERPEGSVSTLKIQRTQQEDSAVYLCASSSKRQEQFFGPGTRLTVL.

V is TRBV28 and J is TRBJ2-7; a weak D match, TRBD2 (6 bases). Germline V gives CDR1 MDHEN, CDR2 SYDVKM. This CDR3 is 15 amino acids long. V shed 3 bases and J shed 6 bases, with 18 bases lying between them. In DNA form, the CDR3 reads TGTGCCAGCAGTTTGCTGGCAGGGAGGTCCCTCGAGCAGTACTTC. Amino acids: CASSLLAGRSLEQYF.

The chain links TRBV6-1 to TRBJ1-3; D possibly corresponds to TRBD1 (6 bases). This CDR3 has 19 residues. Trimming stripped 6 bases from V and 1 base from J, with 25 bases between. The germline gives CDR1 MNHNS, CDR2 SASEGT. The CDR3 coding sequence is TGTGCCAGCAGCGAAAGTAGAAGGAGGCCAGGGGCTTCTGGAAACACCATATATTTT. Protein product: CASSESRRRPGASGNTIYF.

This clone appeared a single time. The rearrangement uses TRBV2 and TRBJ2-1; 11 bases line up with TRBD2. The germline V gene encodes CDR1 SNHLY and CDR2 FYNNEI. J was trimmed by 6 bases and V by 5 bases; bases with no gene match: 6. This CDR3 has 15 amino acids. In nucleotides, the CDR3 is TGTGCCAGCAGTTTGACTAGCGGGAACTCCAATGAGCAGTTCTTC. This codes for CASSLTSGNSNEQFF.

V and J are TRBV7-3 and TRBJ2-7, with TRBD2 identical over 8 bases. CDR1 and CDR2 from the germline V gene are SGHTA and FQGTGA. The CDR3 is 15 amino acids. V shed 1 base, J shed 2 bases, and the junction held 4 bases outside the gene matches. CDR3 protein: CASSLNSGGAYEQYF. CDR3 sequence (DNA): TGTGCCAGCAGCTTAAACAGCGGGGGAGCCTACGAGCAGTACTTC. Based on the CDR3 plus reference TRBV7-3 and TRBJ2-7, the full variable domain is GAGVSQTPSNKVTEKGKYVELRCDPISGHTALYWYRQSLGQGPEFLIYFQGTGAADDSGLPNDRFFAVRPEGSVSTLKIQRTERGDSAVYLCASSLNSGGAYEQYFGPGTRLTVT.

This clone is a singleton in its sample. The chain recombines TRBV6-6 with TRBJ2-7; TRBD1 matches 7 bases. The V gene end was trimmed by 6 bases and the J gene end by 2 bases; junction bases not matched to a gene: 4. The germline V gene has CDR1 MNHNY and CDR2 SVGAGI (reference sequence). CDR3 length: 13 amino acids. The CDR3 DNA sequence: TGTGCCAGCAGGCGGCAGGGGGCCTACGAGCAGTACTTC. Protein product: CASRRQGAYEQYF.

The chain employs TRBV15 and TRBJ2-4, with 8 positions matching TRBD2. CDR3 length: 17 amino acids. Germline-derived CDR1 and CDR2 are LNHNV and YYDKDF (reference sequence). The V gene end was trimmed by 0 bases and the J gene end by 1 base; junction bases not matched to a gene: 5. The CDR3 protein is CATSREWRGAAKNIQYF. The DNA of the CDR3 is TGTGCCACCAGCAGAGAATGGCGGGGGGCGGCCAAAAACATTCAGTACTTC.

The CDR3 protein is CASSPAGGLFNEQFF. As DNA, the CDR3 is TGTGCCAGCAGTCCAGCGGGAGGGCTATTCAATGAGCAGTTCTTC. The V gene is TRBV6-5, the J gene TRBJ2-1, with TRBD2 identical over 10 bases. The CDR3 totals 15 residues. V lost 5 bases and J lost 6; bases outside the gene matches: 7. Per the germline V gene, CDR1 is MNHEY and CDR2 is SVGAGI.

This clone was detected once. The V and J genes are TRBV5-1 and TRBJ2-5; D remains ambiguous. CDR3 length equals 14 residues. V dropped 1 base and J dropped 0 bases, with 7 bases sitting between them. Germline loops: CDR1 SGHRS, CDR2 YFSETQ. The CDR3 reads CASSLSDYQETQYF. The CDR3 nucleotides read TGCGCCAGCAGCTTGAGCGATTACCAAGAGACCCAGTACTTC.

This clone was seen once. The chain joins TRBV6-5 to TRBJ1-3; maybe TRBD1 (5 bases). Looked up from germline, CDR1 is MNHEY and CDR2 is SVGAGI. The CDR3 covers 15 residues. V was shortened by 6 bases and J by 0 bases, with 12 bases between the two germline ends. The CDR3 DNA follows: TGTGCCAGCAGCTTCGACAGTTTCTCTGGAAACACCATATATTTT. It yields the protein CASSFDSFSGNTIYF.

The chain couples TRBV29-1 to TRBJ1-1; D is possibly TRBD1 (5 bases). V lost 6 bases, J lost 6 bases, and 17 bases lay in between. The CDR3 runs to 13 residues. CDR1 is SQVTM and CDR2 is ANQGSEA in the germline V gene. DNA for the CDR3: TGCAGCGTGGAGAGGACCCCGGGGGCTGAAGCTTTCTTT. It specifies CSVERTPGAEAFF.

The table lists this clone with a count of one. This sample also contains other DNA sequences that code for the same CDR3. The CDR3 region has the DNA TGCGCCAGCAGCTCCGGACAGGGCTCCTACAATGAGCAGTTCTTC. Amino acids: CASSSGQGSYNEQFF. The chain joins TRBV5-1 to TRBJ2-1; 8 bases are shared with TRBD1. The CDR3 is 15 amino acids. Trimming took 3 bases from V and 0 from J; bases not matched to a gene: 2. Germline V gene lookup returns CDR1 SGHRS and CDR2 YFSETQ.

J is TRBJ1-1 and V is TRBV29-1; 9 nucleotides align to TRBD1. This CDR3 is built from 12 residues. The V segment lost 7 bases and the J segment 3 bases; nucleotides outside the gene matches: 3. Germline values: CDR1 SQVTM, CDR2 ANQGSEA. The CDR3 bases are TGCAGCGCCGGGACAGGGTACACTGAAGCTTTCTTT. Its protein is CSAGTGYTEAFF.

This chain joins TRBV28 and TRBJ1-2; the match to TRBD1 covers 8 bases. The CDR3 loop spans 13 amino acids. V was pared by 7 bases and J by 2 bases, with 3 bases of the junction left unmatched. From germline, CDR1 is MDHEN and CDR2 SYDVKM. This CDR3 is CASMDRVNYGYTF. The CDR3 coding sequence is TGTGCCAGCATGGACAGGGTAAACTATGGCTACACCTTC.

The chain uses TRBV18 and TRBJ2-5; TRBD1 agrees at 7 bases. V lost 2 bases, J lost 2 bases, and 5 bases stayed unmatched. Germline V gene data show CDR1 as KGHSH and CDR2 as LQKENI. This CDR3 is 15 amino acids long. CDR3 loop: CASSPGLRGQETQYF. CDR3 in DNA: TGTGCCAGCTCACCAGGCCTCAGGGGGCAAGAGACCCAGTACTTC.

This sequence joins TRBV14 and TRBJ1-1; D is undetermined. Germline V gene lookup returns CDR1 SGHDN and CDR2 FVKESK. The CDR3 spans 14 residues. V was pared by 0 bases and J by 1 base, with 6 bases between. The CDR3 loop reads CASSQELKNTEAFF. The DNA of the CDR3 is TGTGCCAGCAGCCAAGAACTAAAGAACACTGAAGCTTTCTTT.

This clone was observed a single time. The chain employs TRBV27 and TRBJ1-2, with D maybe TRBD1 (5 bases). This CDR3 region has 15 residues. Germline assignment: CDR1 MNHEY and CDR2 SMNVEV (reference sequence). Trimming took 3 bases from V and 1 from J, leaving 12 bases between them. Written as DNA, the CDR3 is TGTGCCAGCAGTTTGCAGGGCCACTATAACTATGGCTACACCTTC. It specifies CASSLQGHYNYGYTF.

The chain recombines TRBV30 with TRBJ2-7; TRBD1 matches 7 bases. CDR1 is GTSNPN and CDR2 is SVGIG in the germline V gene (reference sequence). This CDR3 comprises 13 residues. The ends lost 7 bases at V and 3 bases at J; junction bases unmatched: 9. The DNA for the CDR3 is TGTGCCTACCAATGGGACAGCTACTACGAGCAGTACTTC. Protein: CAYQWDSYYEQYF.

This rearrangement joins TRBV6-1 to TRBJ1-4; the match to TRBD1 covers 7 bases. The CDR3 sequence is 13 residues long. After removal of 0 bases from V and 16 bases from J, the junction contained 8 bases not matched to a gene. Germline CDR1 is MNHNS and CDR2 is SASEGT. The CDR3 DNA reads TGTGCCAGCAGTGAAGCGCTTCGGGGACAGCGGTTTTTT. This codes for CASSEALRGQRFF.